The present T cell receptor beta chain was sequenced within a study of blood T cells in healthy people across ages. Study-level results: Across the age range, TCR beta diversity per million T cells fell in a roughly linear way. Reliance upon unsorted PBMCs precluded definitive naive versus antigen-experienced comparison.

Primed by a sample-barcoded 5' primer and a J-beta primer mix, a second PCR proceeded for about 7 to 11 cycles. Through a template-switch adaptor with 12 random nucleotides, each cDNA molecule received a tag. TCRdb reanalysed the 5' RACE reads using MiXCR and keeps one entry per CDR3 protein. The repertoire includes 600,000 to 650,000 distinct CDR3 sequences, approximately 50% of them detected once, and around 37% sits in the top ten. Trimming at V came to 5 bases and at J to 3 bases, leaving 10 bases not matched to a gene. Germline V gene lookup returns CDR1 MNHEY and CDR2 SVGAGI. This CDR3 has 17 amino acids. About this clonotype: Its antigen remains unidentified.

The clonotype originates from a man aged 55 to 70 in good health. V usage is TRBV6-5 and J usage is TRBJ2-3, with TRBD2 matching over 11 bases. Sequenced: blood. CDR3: CASSQGQTSGMTDTQYF. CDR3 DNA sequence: TGTGCCAGCAGTCAAGGCCAGACTAGCGGGATGACAGATACGCAGTATTTT.